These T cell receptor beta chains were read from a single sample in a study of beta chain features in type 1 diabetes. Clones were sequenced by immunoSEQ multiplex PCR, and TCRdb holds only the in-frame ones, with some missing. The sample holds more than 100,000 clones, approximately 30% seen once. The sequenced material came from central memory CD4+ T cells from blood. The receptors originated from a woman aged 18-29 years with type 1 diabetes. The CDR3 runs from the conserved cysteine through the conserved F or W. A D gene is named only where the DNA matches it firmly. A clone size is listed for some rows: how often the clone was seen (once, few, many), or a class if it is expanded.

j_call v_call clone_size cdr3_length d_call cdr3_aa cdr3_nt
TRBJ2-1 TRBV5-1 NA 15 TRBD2 CASSLIAGGADEQFF TGCGCCAGCAGCTTGATAGCGGGAGGGGCTGACGAGCAGTTCTTC
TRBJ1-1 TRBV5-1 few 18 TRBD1 CASSLDPPTRQGRTEAFF TGCGCCAGCAGCTTGGACCCCCCGACTAGACAGGGGAGAACTGAAGCTTTCTTT
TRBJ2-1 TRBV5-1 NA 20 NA CASSLVGGPRGPSSYNEQFF TGCGCCAGCAGCTTGGTCGGGGGGCCTCGGGGCCCCAGCTCCTACAATGAGCAGTTCTTC
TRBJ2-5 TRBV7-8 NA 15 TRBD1 CASSLVRGGQETQYF TGTGCCAGCAGCTTAGTGAGAGGGGGCCAGGAGACCCAGTACTTC
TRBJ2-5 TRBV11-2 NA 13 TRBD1 CASRIDRAETQYF TGTGCCAGCAGGATCGACAGGGCCGAGACCCAGTACTTC
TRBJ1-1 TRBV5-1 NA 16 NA CASSLGTEYMNTEAFF TGCGCCAGCAGCTTGGGGACTGAATACATGAACACTGAAGCTTTCTTT
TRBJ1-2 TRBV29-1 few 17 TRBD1 CSVEGDGTAGPGYGYTF TGCAGCGTTGAGGGCGACGGGACAGCCGGGCCAGGCTATGGCTACACCTTC
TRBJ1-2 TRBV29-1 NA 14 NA CSVEGRGRNYGYTF TGCAGCGTTGAGGGCCGGGGTAGGAACTATGGCTACACCTTC
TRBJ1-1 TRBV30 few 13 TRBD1 CAWGGQGFTEAFF TGTGCCTGGGGGGGACAGGGGTTTACTGAAGCTTTCTTT
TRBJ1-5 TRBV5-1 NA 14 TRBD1 CASSEGTGGSPQHF TGCGCCAGCAGCGAAGGGACAGGAGGAAGCCCCCAGCATTTT
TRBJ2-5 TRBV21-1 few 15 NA CASSKVGGAQETQYF TGTGCCAGCAGCAAGGTGGGCGGGGCTCAAGAGACCCAGTACTTC
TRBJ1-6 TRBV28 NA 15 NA CASSPGRGISAPLHF TGTGCCAGCAGTCCTGGACGGGGAATTAGCGCACCCCTCCACTTT
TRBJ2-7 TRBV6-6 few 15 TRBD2 CASSYSLAGPYEQYF TGTGCCAGCAGTTACTCTCTAGCGGGACCCTACGAGCAGTACTTC
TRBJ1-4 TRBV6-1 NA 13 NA CASKGGQEEKLFF TGTGCCAGCAAGGGGGGGCAGGAAGAAAAACTGTTTTTT
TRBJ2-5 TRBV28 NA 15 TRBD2 CASGLAGGAQETQYF TGTGCCAGCGGACTAGCGGGAGGGGCTCAAGAGACCCAGTACTTC
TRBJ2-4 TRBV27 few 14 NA CASSLVPGENIQYF TGTGCCAGCAGTTTAGTGCCTGGAGAAAACATTCAGTACTTC
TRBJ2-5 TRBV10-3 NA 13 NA CAIRDPGKETQYF TGTGCCATCAGGGACCCAGGGAAAGAGACCCAGTACTTC
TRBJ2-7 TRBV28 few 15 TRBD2 CASSTPGLMSYEQYF TGTGCCAGCAGTACCCCGGGACTAATGTCCTACGAGCAGTACTTC
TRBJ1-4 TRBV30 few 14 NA CAWNRFATNEKLFF TGTGCCTGGAATCGGTTCGCAACTAATGAAAAACTGTTTTTT
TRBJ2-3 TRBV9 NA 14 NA CASSATGTTDTQYF TGTGCCAGCAGCGCGACCGGGACTACAGATACGCAGTATTTT
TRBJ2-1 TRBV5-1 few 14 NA CASSLGTQYNEQFF TGCGCCAGCAGCTTGGGGACACAATACAATGAGCAGTTCTTC
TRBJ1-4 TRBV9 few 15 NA CASSPSPDSREKLFF TGTGCCAGCAGCCCGAGTCCGGACAGTAGGGAAAAACTGTTTTTT
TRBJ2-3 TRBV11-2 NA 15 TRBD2 CASSLTLAGEGGQYF TGTGCCAGCAGCTTAACGCTAGCGGGAGAGGGGGGGCAGTATTTT
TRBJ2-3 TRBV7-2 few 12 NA CASSTSTDTQYF TGTGCCAGCAGCACAAGCACAGATACGCAGTATTTT
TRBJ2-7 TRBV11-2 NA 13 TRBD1 CASSPDRDYEQYF TGTGCCAGCAGCCCCGACAGGGACTACGAGCAGTACTTC
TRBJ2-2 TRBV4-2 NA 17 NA CASSHRRTTGNTGELFF TGTGCCAGCAGCCACAGACGGACAACAGGGAACACCGGGGAGCTGTTTTTT
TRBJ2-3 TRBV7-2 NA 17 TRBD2 CASSLSFGQRDGDTQYF TGTGCCAGCAGCTTAAGTTTCGGGCAGCGGGACGGAGATACGCAGTATTTT
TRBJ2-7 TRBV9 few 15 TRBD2 CASSVDSGSTYEQYF TGTGCCAGCAGCGTAGACAGCGGGAGTACCTACGAGCAGTACTTC
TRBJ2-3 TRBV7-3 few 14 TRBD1 CASSRTGGADTQYF TGTGCCAGCAGCCGAACAGGGGGCGCAGATACGCAGTATTTT
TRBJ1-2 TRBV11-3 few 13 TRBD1 CASSSTGNYGYTF TGTGCCAGCAGCTCGACAGGGAACTATGGCTACACCTTC
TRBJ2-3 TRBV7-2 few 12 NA CASSFVPSTQYF TGTGCCAGCAGCTTCGTCCCCAGTACGCAGTATTTT
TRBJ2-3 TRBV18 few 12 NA CASSPATDTQYF TGTGCCAGCTCACCAGCGACAGATACGCAGTATTTT
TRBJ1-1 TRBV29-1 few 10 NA CSGSNTEAFF TGCAGCGGTAGTAACACTGAAGCTTTCTTT
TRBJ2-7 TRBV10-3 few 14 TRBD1 CAIRVGQGVYEQYF TGTGCCATCAGGGTGGGACAGGGAGTCTACGAGCAGTACTTC
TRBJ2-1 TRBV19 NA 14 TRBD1 CASRPRDSKDEQFF TGTGCCAGTAGACCCCGGGACAGTAAAGATGAGCAGTTCTTC
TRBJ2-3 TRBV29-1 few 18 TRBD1 CSVEGGQGALTSTDTQYF TGCAGCGTTGAAGGGGGACAGGGGGCCCTTACAAGCACAGATACGCAGTATTTT
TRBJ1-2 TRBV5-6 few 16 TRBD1 CASSSTVDRKNSGYTF TGTGCCAGCAGTTCTACCGTGGACAGGAAAAACAGTGGCTACACCTTC
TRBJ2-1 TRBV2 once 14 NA CASKGQGLYNEQFF TGTGCCAGCAAAGGCCAGGGACTTTACAATGAGCAGTTCTTC
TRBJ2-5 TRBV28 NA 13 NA CASSLAGTETQYF TGTGCCAGCAGTTTAGCGGGAACAGAGACCCAGTACTTC
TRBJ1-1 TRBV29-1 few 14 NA CSVESIAGNTEAFF TGCAGCGTTGAAAGTATCGCAGGGAACACTGAAGCTTTCTTT